This T cell receptor beta chain was documented in a study of blood T cells in healthy people across ages (dated by TCRdb to about 2015). Concerning the study at large: In model experiments, template switching captured about one uniquely barcoded TCR beta cDNA molecule for every two T cells. For two donors (one aged 18 to 30 and one aged 80 or older), the study analyzed two additional independent replicas of 1 million unique cDNA reads from the same blood draw. Donors were grouped into four age groups: young (average roughly 15 years), middle-aged (around 39), aged (approximately 58) and long-lived (about 89). Using deep sequencing normalized with unique cDNA molecular identifiers, the study measured how TCR beta repertoire diversity changes with age. To avoid experimental bias, donors of different ages were randomly spread across the sequencing lanes. The investigation overall reported the following: Estimates of total diversity based on one million sequenced T cells were considered lower bounds and underestimates. The long-lived group showed more naive CD4+ T cells, fewer expanded clones and increased TCR diversity than the aged group, suggesting age selection. Bulk unsorted PBMC profiling prevented conclusive comparison of naive and antigen-experienced compartments. A strong correlation was found between observed TCR beta diversity and the percentage of naive T cells measured by flow cytometry. Observed TCR beta diversity per million T cells fell roughly linearly with age, and a significant reduction was already apparent by age around 40. The CMV infection status of donors was not known, potentially confounding age-related changes in expanded clonotypes.

The 35 to 40 donors, aged roughly 6 to 95 years, were systemically healthy Caucasian individuals from Russia. About 10 milliliters of peripheral blood were drawn from each donor into EDTA-treated Vacutainer tubes. Ficoll-Paque density-gradient centrifugation was used to isolate PBMCs, with at least 6.5 million per sample. Total RNA was extracted from PBMCs with Trizol reagent, with at least 5.5 micrograms obtained per sample. For every donor, flow cytometry on a PBMC aliquot measured the percentage of naive CD45RAhigh/CD27high T cells. V is reduced by 1 base and J by 8 bases, leaving a spacing of 8 bases between them. The CDR3 spans 13 residues, from the cysteine through the phenylalanine. The CDR3 DNA has 39 bases and is translated from base 1. The germline V gene provides CDR1 SGHTA and CDR2 FQGNSA. In its sample, this clonotype was seen many times. The antigen it binds to is not known. Nothing much larger sits one base from this clone, and base qualities are not available.

Library preparation employed 5' RACE. The listed sequencing device is Illumina HiSeq 2500. A second PCR of about 6 to 11 cycles was performed with a sample-barcoded 5' primer and a J-beta primer mix. A unique molecular identifier was introduced onto each TCR beta cDNA molecule by a template-switch 5' adaptor carrying 12 random nucleotides. Each sample yielded at least 3 million CDR3-containing paired-end reads. The Mint cDNA synthesis kit, primed by a TRBC-specific oligonucleotide, was used to synthesize first-strand cDNA from all RNA. All cDNA was treated with uracil-DNA glycosylase and then went through a first 18-cycle PCR with the universal primers M1SS and BC2_uni_R. The paper's data handling went like this. For normalization, 1 million high-quality reads were randomly selected from each sample, with every read carrying a distinct molecular identifier. Reads sharing molecular identifiers were discarded rather than binned into consensus sequences. MiTCR, set to a Q25 quality threshold and the strictest error-elimination algorithm, was used for CDR3 identification, clonotype clustering and error correction. A nonparametric unseen species model using Euler transformation provided a lower-bound estimate of total TCR beta diversity. TCRdb's own reprocessing of the public reads used fastp at Q25 and MiXCR and kept productive beta chains. Every distinct CDR3 protein forms one entry, paired with its most common genes and DNA. The V and J calls, along with clone size, are taken from TCRdb and not from the paper's own processing. The sample yields approximately 810,000 distinct CDR3 sequences; roughly 26% were counted once. Clones ranked in the top ten supply roughly a sixth of the sample.

The clonotype comes from an elderly woman in good health. Rearrangement joined TRBV7-2 to TRBJ1-4; the D gene is unclear. Sequencing used blood. The bases read TGTGCCAGCAGCTTAGGGCAGAGGGAAAAACTGTTTTTT. It specifies CASSLGQREKLFF.